This TCR beta chain is drawn from a study of patients and donors after allogeneic stem cell transplantation. TCRdb processed the RT-PCR reads anew with MiXCR; each CDR3 protein has one entry. Among over 400,000 distinct CDR3 sequences listed, approximately 16% were seen once. This clonotype has ten or more counts. Per germline, CDR1 DFQATT and CDR2 SNEGSKA (reference sequence). The ends were cut back, 0 bases at V and 2 bases at J, with 12 bases in the middle. The length of the CDR3 is 15 residues. Sequenced: blood, either unsorted or a sorted T cell fraction (not recorded which). The sequence came from a human donor who was either an allogeneic HSCT recipient or a stem cell or donor lymphocyte infusion donor (not recorded which). It is not recorded whose cells these are; they may come from a transplant donor. The chain couples TRBV20-1 to TRBJ2-3; D may be TRBD1 (6 bases). CDR3 bases: TGCAGTGCTAGAGAAGGACAGCTAAACACAGATACGCAGTATTTT. It encodes CSAREGQLNTDTQYF.